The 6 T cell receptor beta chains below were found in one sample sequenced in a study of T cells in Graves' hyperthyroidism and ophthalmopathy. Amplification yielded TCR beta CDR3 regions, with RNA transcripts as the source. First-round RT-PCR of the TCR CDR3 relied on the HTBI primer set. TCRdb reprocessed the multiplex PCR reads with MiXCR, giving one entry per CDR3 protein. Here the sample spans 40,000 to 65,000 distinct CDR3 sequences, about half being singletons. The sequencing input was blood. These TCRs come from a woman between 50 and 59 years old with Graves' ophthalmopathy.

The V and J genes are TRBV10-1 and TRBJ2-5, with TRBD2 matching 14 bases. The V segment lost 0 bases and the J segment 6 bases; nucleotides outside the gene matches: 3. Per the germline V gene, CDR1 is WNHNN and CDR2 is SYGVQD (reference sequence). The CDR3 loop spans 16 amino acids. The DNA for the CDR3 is TGCGCCAGCAGTGAGTCGACTAGCGGGAGGGTAAAGACCCAGTACTTC. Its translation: CASSESTSGRVKTQYF.

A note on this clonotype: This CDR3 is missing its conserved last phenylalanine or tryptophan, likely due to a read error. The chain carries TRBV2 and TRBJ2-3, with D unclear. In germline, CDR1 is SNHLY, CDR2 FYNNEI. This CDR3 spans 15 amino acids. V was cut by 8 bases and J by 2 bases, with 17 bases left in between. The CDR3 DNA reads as TGTGCCAGCGGCGATCCGGGCCGATCCACAGATACGCAGTATCTT. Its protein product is CASGDPGRSTDTQYL.

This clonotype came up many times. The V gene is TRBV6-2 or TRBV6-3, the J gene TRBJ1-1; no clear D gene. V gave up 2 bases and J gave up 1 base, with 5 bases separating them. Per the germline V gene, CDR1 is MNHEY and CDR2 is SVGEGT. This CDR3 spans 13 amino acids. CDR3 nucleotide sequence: TGTGCCAGCAGTTACGGTCAGAACACTGAAGCTTTCTTT. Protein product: CASSYGQNTEAFF.

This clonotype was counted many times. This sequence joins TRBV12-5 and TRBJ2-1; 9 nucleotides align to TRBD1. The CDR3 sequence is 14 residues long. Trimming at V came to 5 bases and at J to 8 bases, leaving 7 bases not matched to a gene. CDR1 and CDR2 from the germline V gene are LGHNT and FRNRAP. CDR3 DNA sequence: TGTGCTAGTGGTAAACAGGGGGCGATTGATGAGCAGTTCTTC. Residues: CASGKQGAIDEQFF.

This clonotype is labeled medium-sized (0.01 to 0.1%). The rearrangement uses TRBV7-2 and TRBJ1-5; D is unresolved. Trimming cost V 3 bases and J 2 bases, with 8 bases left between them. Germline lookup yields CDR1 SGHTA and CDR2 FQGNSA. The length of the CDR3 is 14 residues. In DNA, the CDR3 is TGTGCCAGCAGCTTCGGGTATGGCAATCAGCCCCAGCATTTT. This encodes CASSFGYGNQPQHF.

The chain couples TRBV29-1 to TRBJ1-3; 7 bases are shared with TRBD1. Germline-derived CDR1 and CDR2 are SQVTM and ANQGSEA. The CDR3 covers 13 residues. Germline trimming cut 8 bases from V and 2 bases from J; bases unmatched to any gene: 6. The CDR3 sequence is CSLTRGAGNTIYF. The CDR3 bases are TGCAGCTTAACCAGGGGGGCTGGAAACACCATATATTTT.